These 11 T cell receptor beta chains originate from one sample sequenced in a study of monozygotic twins with inflammatory bowel disease (dated by TCRdb to 2018 to 2020). Library method: 5' RACE. Instrument used: Illumina HiSeq 2500. Following reprocessing of the reads by TCRdb, the data hold one row per CDR3 protein sequence and no DNA is available. This specimen's table enumerates about 160,000 distinct CDR3 sequences. The top ten hold 2.4% of the sample. Sequenced sample: blood. The receptors come from a human donor with ulcerative colitis or Crohn's disease, or a healthy co-twin of an affected twin (not recorded which).

The gene calls are TRBV10-2 and TRBJ2-1; with no DNA, the TCRdb D assignment of TRBD2 cannot be verified. The CDR3 contains 16 residues. Germline CDR1 is WSHSY and CDR2 is SAAADI. The chain's CDR3 is CASSDPSLSSYNEQFF.

V is TRBV30 and J is TRBJ1-2. Germline V gives CDR1 GTSNPN, CDR2 SVGIG (reference sequence). The CDR3 has 15 amino acids. The CDR3 loop is CAWSGLPSDHYGYTF.

V usage is TRBV5-1 and J usage is TRBJ1-1; TCRdb selects TRBD1, and the lack of DNA leaves this call unchecked. Germline V gives CDR1 SGHRS, CDR2 YFSETQ. The CDR3 is made up of 16 amino acids. CDR3 sequence reads: CASSLGGRDGNTEAFF.

CDR3 loop: CSGKAESHTDTQYF. The chain has TRBV20-1 and TRBJ2-3; the D call of TRBD2 rests on TCRdb alone, since no DNA is present to check it. The CDR3 covers 14 residues. CDR1 is DFQATT and CDR2 is SNEGSKA in the germline V gene (reference sequence).

The chain combines TRBV6-1 with TRBJ2-5; TCRdb's D gene call, TRBD2, goes unchecked for lack of DNA. There are 16 residues in the CDR3. CDR1 MNHNS and CDR2 SASEGT come from the germline V gene. The CDR3 protein is CASSPFAIAGAETQYF.

The V and J genes are TRBV12-3 or TRBV12-4 and TRBJ2-1; TCRdb's D gene call, TRBD2, goes unchecked for lack of DNA. CDR3 length: 15 residues. The CDR3 here is CASSLVSGLYNEQFF.

CDR3 sequence: CASSFERVETQYF. The chain uses TRBV12-3 or TRBV12-4 and TRBJ2-5. The CDR3 loop spans 13 amino acids.

The rearrangement links TRBV20-1 to TRBJ2-1. CDR1 is DFQATT, CDR2 SNEGSKA, per germline (reference sequence). The CDR3 totals 16 residues. CDR3 amino acids: CSAVPEDGNSYNEQFF.

The CDR3 sequence: CASSSLDRENTEAFF. The chain couples TRBV5-6 to TRBJ1-1; TCRdb's D call of TRBD1 is untestable without DNA. The CDR3 spans 15 residues. Germline V gene sequence: CDR1 SGHDT, CDR2 YYEEEE.

This chain's CDR3 is CATSGSVPPGLAGGLTDTQYF. The chain joins TRBV15 to TRBJ2-3; the TCRdb call, TRBD2, lacks DNA for checking. CDR1 and CDR2 (germline): LNHNV, YYDKDF (reference sequence). CDR3 length equals 21 residues. Full variable domain (remainder filled in from reference TRBV15 and TRBJ2-3): DAMVIQNPRYQVTQFGKPVTLSCSQTLNHNVMYWYQQKSSQAPKLLFHYYDKDFNNEADTPDNFQSRRPNTSFCFLDIRSPGLGDTAMYLCATSGSVPPGLAGGLTDTQYFGPGTRLTVL.

The rearrangement uses TRBV24-1 and TRBJ1-5. This CDR3 has 13 amino acids. CDR1 and CDR2 (germline): KGHDR, SFDVKD. The CDR3 loop reads CATSDRAGEPQHF.